A selection of T cell receptor beta chains follows, all from one sample in a study of blood T cell repertoires in COVID-19. This table comes from immunoSEQ multiplex PCR, and its TCRdb copy is limited to in-frame clones, with some not included. The sample comprises over 350,000 clones, 88% of which are singletons, and more than 0.95% rests with the top ten. Material for sequencing was PBMCs or T cells enriched from blood (not recorded which). The receptors originated from a woman in her late teens or twenties who had recovered from COVID-19. CDR3s include the opening cysteine and the closing phenylalanine or tryptophan.

V: TRBV7-9
CDR3: CASSLDEVPNYGYTF

V: TRBV9
CDR3: CASSVDGLAGGPHEQYF

V: TRBV18
CDR3: CASSPLQDTEAFF

V: TRBV7-3
CDR3: CASSQRAGNKNTEAFF

V: TRBV6-5
CDR3: CASSYSIAGNYGYTF

V: TRBV7-6
CDR3: CASSLRRDEQYF

V: TRBV5-1
CDR3: CASSLRPSGGATDTQYF

V: TRBV27
CDR3: CASSWGGASSEAFF

V: TRBV12-3/TRBV12-4
CDR3: CASSYTPRTEAFF

V: TRBV7-9
CDR3: CASSTGQGAGEKLFF

V: TRBV18
CDR3: CASSPNAGRGEKLFF

V: TRBV6-2/TRBV6-3
CDR3: CASSYSASIYNEQFF

V: TRBV6-5
CDR3: CASSPQFLTGMEQYF

V: TRBV12-3/TRBV12-4
CDR3: CASSLINYGYTF

V: TRBV5-1
CDR3: CASSFTGTGNTIYF

V: TRBV2
CDR3: CASSGWDRGRGSNQPQHF

V: TRBV9
CDR3: CASSVSGGVHNEQFF

V: TRBV2
CDR3: CASSGSTGAYGYTF

V: TRBV2
CDR3: CASSEAAGWDEQFF

V: TRBV19
CDR3: CASSIEPRANTEAFF

V: TRBV11-2
CDR3: CASSLESGQPQHF

V: TRBV28
CDR3: CASSSLAGDDIDTQYF

V: TRBV27
CDR3: CASSLSIQGGGADGYTF

V: TRBV27
CDR3: CASSLRGKSQPQHF

V: TRBV19
CDR3: CASSISYGSYEQYF

V: TRBV7-9
CDR3: CASSLGGRGVRRTEAFF

V: TRBV7-8
CDR3: CASRVGLAETQYF

V: TRBV30
CDR3: CAWSRGTDSAEQYF

V: TRBV5-1
CDR3: CASSPRGGDGRIQYF

V: TRBV7-2
CDR3: CASSLSSATSGNTIYF

V: TRBV27
CDR3: CASIGYTEAFF

V: TRBV2
CDR3: CASTGSATSESTDTQYF

V: TRBV10-2
CDR3: CASSGPGGETGELFF

V: TRBV25-1
CDR3: CASSEPWGQGRPDTQYF

V: TRBV6-5
CDR3: CASSSRTGRTGELFF

V: TRBV7-8
CDR3: CASSFVAGEGDPYNEQFF

V: TRBV18
CDR3: CASSPRRHRGIETQYF

V: TRBV5-1
CDR3: CASSSVGGGQETQYF

V: TRBV21-1
CDR3: CASSKWEGHLSTDTQYF

V: TRBV7-8
CDR3: CASSLDQVWSPLHF

V: TRBV27
CDR3: CASSQITKTGWSNSPLHF

V: TRBV6-2/TRBV6-3
CDR3: CASSSTSHYNEQFF

V: TRBV7-9
CDR3: CASSWAPVPEAFF

V: TRBV24-1
CDR3: CATSGLRQGGRELFF

V: TRBV20-1
CDR3: CSASTSGGAGGELFF

V: TRBV6-5
CDR3: CASSYSSGELEQYF

V: TRBV4-1
CDR3: CASSQDRRGRELFF

V: TRBV9
CDR3: CASSLLTDTQYF

V: TRBV5-1
CDR3: CASSLLGQGTSTDTQYF

V: TRBV9
CDR3: CASSARTSGGSWETQYF

V: TRBV5-5
CDR3: CASSLYNLGVAF

V: TRBV2
CDR3: CASTVRGTGKYEQYF